These T cell receptor beta chains were read from a single sample in a study of shared clonotypes between healthy human individuals. Only in-frame clones appear in the TCRdb table, and some are missing; sequencing was by immunoSEQ multiplex PCR. Of roughly 330,000 clones in the sample, roughly 70% are singletons; the top ten hold about 9.3%. Sequencing used memory CD4+ T cells sorted from blood. The origin of the receptors is a young man in good health. The CDR3 runs from the conserved cysteine through the conserved F or W. D genes are given only for firm matches. A row's size may be missing; if present it is once, few, many or a size class.

d_call: -
clone_size: once
j_call: TRBJ2-5
v_call: TRBV5-1
cdr3_aa: CASSLEIQETQYF
cdr3_nt: TGCGCCAGCAGCTTGGAGATCCAAGAGACCCAGTACTTC

d_call: -
clone_size: once
j_call: TRBJ2-7
v_call: TRBV2
cdr3_aa: CASSQGTYEQYF
cdr3_nt: TGTGCCAGCAGCCAGGGAACCTACGAGCAGTACTTC

d_call: -
clone_size: -
j_call: TRBJ2-5
v_call: TRBV5-1
cdr3_aa: CASSLALGQQETQYF
cdr3_nt: TGCGCCAGCAGCTTGGCCTTAGGGCAGCAAGAGACCCAGTACTTC

d_call: TRBD1
clone_size: few
j_call: TRBJ2-1
v_call: TRBV10-3
cdr3_aa: CAISSGTGDLNEQFF
cdr3_nt: TGTGCCATCAGTTCCGGGACAGGGGATTTGAATGAGCAGTTCTTC

d_call: -
clone_size: once
j_call: TRBJ1-2
v_call: TRBV5-6
cdr3_aa: CASSRRTDYYGYTF
cdr3_nt: TGTGCCAGCAGCCGACGGACGGACTACTATGGCTACACCTTC

d_call: TRBD2
clone_size: -
j_call: TRBJ2-5
v_call: TRBV5-6
cdr3_aa: CASSLGLAGAAQETQYF
cdr3_nt: TGTGCCAGCAGCTTGGGCCTAGCGGGAGCCGCACAAGAGACCCAGTACTTC

d_call: -
clone_size: -
j_call: TRBJ2-1
v_call: TRBV7-6
cdr3_aa: CASSLGGFGAGGQFF
cdr3_nt: TGTGCCAGCAGCTTAGGAGGTTTCGGTGCCGGGGGGCAGTTCTTC

d_call: TRBD2
clone_size: -
j_call: TRBJ2-1
v_call: TRBV5-6
cdr3_aa: CASSLGTSRYNEQFF
cdr3_nt: TGTGCCAGCAGCTTAGGGACTAGCAGATACAATGAGCAGTTCTTC

d_call: TRBD2
clone_size: -
j_call: TRBJ2-1
v_call: TRBV5-1
cdr3_aa: CASSSYPTSGAYNEQFF
cdr3_nt: TGCGCCAGCAGCTCCTACCCGACTAGCGGGGCCTACAATGAGCAGTTCTTC

d_call: -
clone_size: -
j_call: TRBJ2-3
v_call: TRBV18
cdr3_aa: CASSPDLTNTQYF
cdr3_nt: TGTGCCAGCTCACCCGACTTAACAAATACGCAGTATTTT

d_call: TRBD2
clone_size: -
j_call: TRBJ2-1
v_call: TRBV13
cdr3_aa: CASSFGAGGYNEQFF
cdr3_nt: TGTGCCAGCAGCTTTGGAGCGGGAGGCTACAATGAGCAGTTCTTC

d_call: -
clone_size: -
j_call: TRBJ1-5
v_call: TRBV14
cdr3_aa: CASSQAGGNQPQHF
cdr3_nt: TGTGCCAGCAGCCAAGCCGGGGGCAATCAGCCCCAGCATTTT

d_call: TRBD1
clone_size: -
j_call: TRBJ2-7
v_call: TRBV6-6
cdr3_aa: CAVGTGAEQYF
cdr3_nt: TGTGCCGTAGGAACAGGGGCCGAGCAGTACTTC

d_call: -
clone_size: -
j_call: TRBJ2-1
v_call: TRBV18
cdr3_aa: CASSGGPGRDGNEQFF
cdr3_nt: TGTGCCAGCTCAGGTGGCCCAGGACGCGATGGCAATGAGCAGTTCTTC

d_call: TRBD1
clone_size: -
j_call: TRBJ1-5
v_call: TRBV5-6
cdr3_aa: CASSSTTGTGVGQPQHF
cdr3_nt: TGTGCCAGCAGCTCGACTACCGGGACAGGGGTGGGTCAGCCCCAGCATTTT

d_call: TRBD1
clone_size: -
j_call: TRBJ1-1
v_call: TRBV6-5
cdr3_aa: CASSSTGFTEAFF
cdr3_nt: TGTGCCAGCAGTTCGACAGGGTTCACTGAAGCTTTCTTT

d_call: -
clone_size: once
j_call: TRBJ2-1
v_call: TRBV5-6
cdr3_aa: CASSFLRTVLDNEQFF
cdr3_nt: TGTGCCAGCAGCTTCCTCCGGACAGTATTAGACAATGAGCAGTTCTTC

d_call: -
clone_size: -
j_call: TRBJ1-2
v_call: TRBV6-1
cdr3_aa: CASSEGTVYGYTF
cdr3_nt: TGTGCCAGCAGTGAAGGGACAGTCTATGGCTACACCTTC

d_call: -
clone_size: -
j_call: TRBJ2-1
v_call: TRBV7-9
cdr3_aa: CASSPRTVYNEQFF
cdr3_nt: TGTGCCAGCAGCCCTAGGACAGTTTACAATGAGCAGTTCTTC

d_call: -
clone_size: few
j_call: TRBJ2-2
v_call: TRBV5-1
cdr3_aa: CASSVQDTGELFF
cdr3_nt: TGCGCCAGCAGCGTCCAAGACACCGGGGAGCTGTTTTTT

d_call: -
clone_size: -
j_call: TRBJ2-1
v_call: TRBV20-1
cdr3_aa: CSAMSNEQFF
cdr3_nt: TGCAGTGCGATGTCCAATGAGCAGTTCTTC

d_call: TRBD1
clone_size: few
j_call: TRBJ1-5
v_call: TRBV5-5
cdr3_aa: CASSLLTGPNQPQHF
cdr3_nt: TGTGCCAGCAGCTTGCTGACAGGGCCCAATCAGCCCCAGCATTTT

d_call: -
clone_size: -
j_call: TRBJ2-7
v_call: TRBV2
cdr3_aa: CASSEGGWYEQYF
cdr3_nt: TGTGCCAGCAGTGAAGGGGGATGGTACGAGCAGTACTTC

d_call: TRBD2
clone_size: -
j_call: TRBJ2-2
v_call: TRBV27
cdr3_aa: CASSFSGGRRTGELFF
cdr3_nt: TGTGCCAGCAGTTTTTCCGGCGGGAGGAGGACCGGGGAGCTGTTTTTT

d_call: -
clone_size: few
j_call: TRBJ1-6
v_call: TRBV30
cdr3_aa: CAWSGPVQSPLHF
cdr3_nt: TGTGCCTGGAGTGGGCCAGTCCAATCACCCCTCCACTTT

d_call: TRBD1
clone_size: few
j_call: TRBJ1-2
v_call: TRBV5-1
cdr3_aa: CASSLRQGAFYGYTF
cdr3_nt: TGCGCCAGCAGCTTACGACAGGGGGCTTTCTATGGCTACACCTTC

d_call: -
clone_size: -
j_call: TRBJ2-7
v_call: TRBV4-3
cdr3_aa: CASSRDLRLAEQYF
cdr3_nt: TGCGCCAGCAGTCGGGACTTAAGACTCGCCGAGCAGTACTTC

d_call: TRBD1
clone_size: -
j_call: TRBJ2-1
v_call: TRBV29-1
cdr3_aa: CSVLGQGAGEQFF
cdr3_nt: TGCAGCGTGCTGGGACAGGGGGCAGGTGAGCAGTTCTTC

d_call: TRBD2
clone_size: -
j_call: TRBJ2-3
v_call: TRBV27
cdr3_aa: CASKKTSGRAGLGTDTQYF
cdr3_nt: TGTGCCAGCAAAAAGACTAGCGGGAGGGCCGGGCTAGGCACAGATACGCAGTATTTT